This T cell receptor beta chain was found in a study of blood T cell repertoires in COVID-19. Authors' processing steps: Using reference gene primer amplification, nucleated cell counts were estimated. TCRdb keeps only in-frame clones here, not all; method: immunoSEQ multiplex PCR. The V and J calls and clone size were taken over from that table, and D and trimming were inferred from the DNA. This table holds 110,000 to 150,000 clones, 75% to 85% found once. CDR3 length: 13 amino acids. CDR1 SGHTA and CDR2 FQGNSA come from the germline V gene. Trimming shortened V by 3 bases and J by 8 bases, and 11 bases separated the two germline ends.

This clonotype originated in a man aged 60 to 69 with active or convalescent COVID-19. Specimen: peripheral blood. This chain connects TRBV7-2 to TRBJ2-1, with D uncertain. In DNA, the CDR3 is TGTGCCAGCAGCTTGCAGGCTGTTCATGAGCAGTTCTTC. Encoded protein: CASSLQAVHEQFF.